This TCR beta chain was obtained from a study of T-cell reconstitution after alpha-beta-depleted transplantation in children. Details on this clonotype: The antigen is unknown.

Preparation of the TCRbeta library was carried out with unique molecular identifiers. TCRdb re-called the PCR reads with MiXCR, one entry per CDR3 protein. The sample carries 800,000 to 1,000,000 distinct CDR3 sequences, roughly 31% recorded once. Trimming pared 0 bases from V and 3 bases from J, leaving 7 bases between. Germline CDR1 is SGHRS and CDR2 is YFSETQ. There are 14 residues in the CDR3. Findings and limits, study-wide: One year after transplant, T-cell counts and diversity came mostly from newly produced T cells. Several hundred rapidly expanded clones from non-depleted graft cells reportedly supplied alpha-beta T cells about two months post-transplant. High day-60 TCRbeta diversity in some patients came from surviving recipient T cells and thymic progenitors.

This TCR derives from a boy under two years old who had a stem cell transplant for SCID, so the T cells may come from the graft donor. This chain joins TRBV5-1 and TRBJ2-1, with no clear D. This material consisted of PBMCs, mostly from graft donor cells, taken 360 days after TCRalphabeta/CD19-depleted stem cell transplant. CDR3 in amino acids: CASSLVPSYNEQFF. CDR3 bases: TGCGCCAGCAGCTTGGTTCCCAGCTACAATGAGCAGTTCTTC. The complete variable domain, with remaining parts taken from reference TRBV5-1 and TRBJ2-1, reads KAGVTQTPRYLIKTRGQQVTLSCSPISGHRSVSWYQQTPGQGLQFLFEYFSETQRNKGNFPGRFSGRQFSNSRSEMNVSTLELGDSALYLCASSLVPSYNEQFFGPGTRLTVL.